The entry below gives a single T cell receptor (beta chain) sequence along with its context. Its antigen is still unknown. This sample includes further DNA sequences coding for the same CDR3. This entry belongs to a study of beta chain features in type 1 diabetes. Study observations and caveats: Type 1 diabetes patients had moderately but significantly shorter TCRB CDR3s in all four CD4+ subsets.

Unmatched junction bases numbered 4, after V lost 0 bases and J lost 3 bases. Germline lookup yields CDR1 SGHTA and CDR2 FQGNSA. The CDR3 runs to 15 residues. The entirety of the isolated RNA underwent reverse transcription, so expressed TCRB transcripts were sequenced. Sequenced by immunoSEQ multiplex PCR; TCRdb stores in-frame clones only, minus some. The profile shows about 660,000 clones, around 15% of them singletons. V gene TRBV7-2 combines with J gene TRBJ2-5, with TRBD2 matching 7 bases. This clonotype originated in a man younger than 35 with type 1 diabetes. The sample comprised naive CD4+ T cells from blood. The CDR3 sequence: CASSLASGREETQYF. CDR3 in DNA: TGTGCCAGCAGCTTAGCATCAGGGAGGGAAGAGACCCAGTACTTC. The full variable domain, its missing parts supplied by reference TRBV7-2 and TRBJ2-5, is GAGVSQSPSNKVTEKGKDVELRCDPISGHTALYWYRQSLGQGLEFLIYFQGNSAPDKSGLPSDRFSAERTGGSVSTLTIQRTQQEDSAVYLCASSLASGREETQYFGPGTRLLVL.